Each of the 8 T cell receptor beta chains below was sequenced from the same sample in a study of blood T cell repertoires in COVID-19 (dated by TCRdb to the early 2020s). Library preparation employed the immunoSEQ multiplex PCR assay. TCRdb's version of the immuneACCESS table is confined to in-frame rearrangements and falls short of the full clone set. An unresolved V gene accounts for under half of the shortfall where checked; the remainder is of unknown origin. The sample contains tens of thousands of clones, 75% to 95% of them found a single time. The ten largest account for approximately 8.1% of the sample. The sample was peripheral blood. Every receptor here comes from a human donor in a cohort sampled during active COVID-19.

This clone came up once. The CDR3 region is CASSLWGEGTRGYEQYF. The CDR3 coding sequence is TGTGCCAGCAGTTTATGGGGGGAGGGGACGCGGGGTTACGAGCAGTACTTC. The V gene is TRBV28, the J gene TRBJ2-7; 7 bases match TRBD2. V shed 0 bases, J shed 4 bases, and the junction held 12 bases outside the gene matches. CDR1 MDHEN and CDR2 SYDVKM come from the germline V gene. This CDR3 is 17 amino acids long.

The chain links TRBV28 to TRBJ2-2; 8 nucleotides match TRBD1. Germline V gene lookup returns CDR1 MDHEN and CDR2 SYDVKM. CDR3 length: 16 amino acids. The ends lost 5 bases at V and 6 bases at J; junction bases unmatched: 11. This chain's CDR3 is CASSQDREDFAGELFF. The CDR3 bases are TGTGCCAGCAGTCAGGACAGGGAAGACTTCGCCGGGGAGCTGTTTTTT.

The CDR3 sequence is CASNSGTTYEQYF. In DNA, the CDR3 is TGTGCCAGTAATTCCGGGACTACCTACGAGCAGTACTTC. The V call is TRBV25-1, the J call TRBJ2-7; the match to TRBD2 covers 7 bases. V shed 9 bases and J 2 bases; nucleotides not matched to a gene: 7. The CDR3 extends over 13 amino acids. CDR1 is MGHDK and CDR2 is SYGVNS in the germline V gene.

Here the CDR3 reads CASSLGQGGNEKLFF. In nucleotides, the CDR3 is TGTGCCAGCAGCTTAGGACAGGGCGGTAATGAAAAACTGTTTTTT. The V gene is TRBV7-9, the J gene TRBJ1-4; TRBD1 agrees at 7 bases. The CDR3 consists of 15 residues. Trimming took 1 base from V and 4 from J; bases not matched to a gene: 3. Germline values: CDR1 SEHNR, CDR2 FQNEAQ (reference sequence).

This clone has just a few counts. The chain links TRBV4-1 to TRBJ1-4, with 9 bases matching TRBD1. The ends lost 5 bases at V and 3 bases at J; junction bases unmatched: 7. Germline lookup yields CDR1 MGHRA and CDR2 YSYEKL. The CDR3 contains 16 residues. The CDR3 nucleotides are TGCGCCAGCAGCTCGGGACAGGGACTGCCTAATGAAAAACTGTTTTTT. This sequence encodes CASSSGQGLPNEKLFF.

The rearrangement joins TRBV9 to TRBJ1-1; 7 nucleotides line up with TRBD1. The CDR3 contains 16 residues. V lost 3 bases, J lost 3 bases, and 11 bases stayed unmatched. Germline loops: CDR1 SGDLS, CDR2 YYNGEE. The CDR3 DNA follows: TGTGCCAGCAGCGCCGGACAGGCTCCCCCGTACACTGAAGCTTTCTTT. Translation: CASSAGQAPPYTEAFF.

The chain employs TRBV5-5 and TRBJ1-5, with D maybe TRBD1 (5 bases). CDR1 and CDR2 from the germline V gene are SGHKS and YYEKEE (reference sequence). The CDR3 runs to 14 residues. V was trimmed by 0 bases and J by 4 bases, leaving 8 bases between them. The CDR3 here is CASSLASGNQPQHF. The CDR3 DNA reads as TGTGCCAGCAGCTTGGCTTCAGGGAATCAGCCCCAGCATTTT.

The chain links TRBV6-1 to TRBJ1-2, with D possibly TRBD1 on 5 matching bases. The CDR3 is 14 residues long. V dropped 3 bases and J dropped 2 bases, with 10 bases sitting between them. Per germline, CDR1 MNHNS and CDR2 SASEGT. This CDR3 is CASSESGANYGYTF. Here the CDR3 DNA reads TGTGCCAGCAGTGAGTCTGGGGCCAACTATGGCTACACCTTC.